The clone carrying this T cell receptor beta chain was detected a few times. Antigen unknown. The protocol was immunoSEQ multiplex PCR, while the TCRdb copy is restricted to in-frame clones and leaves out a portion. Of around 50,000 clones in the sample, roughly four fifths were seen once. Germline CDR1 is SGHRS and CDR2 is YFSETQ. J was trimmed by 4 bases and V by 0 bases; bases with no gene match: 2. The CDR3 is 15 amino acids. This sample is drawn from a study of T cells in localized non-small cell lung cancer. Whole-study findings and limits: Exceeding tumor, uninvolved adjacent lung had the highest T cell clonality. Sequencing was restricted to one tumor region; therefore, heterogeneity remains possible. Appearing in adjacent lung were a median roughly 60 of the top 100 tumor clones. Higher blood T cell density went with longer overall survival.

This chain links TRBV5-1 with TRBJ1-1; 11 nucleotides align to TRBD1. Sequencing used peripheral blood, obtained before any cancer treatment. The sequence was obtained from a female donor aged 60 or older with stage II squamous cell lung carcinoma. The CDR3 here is CASSLAGQGVTEAFF. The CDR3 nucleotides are TGCGCCAGCAGCTTGGCGGGACAGGGGGTCACTGAAGCTTTCTTT.